This TCR beta chain was found in a study of Ad26.COV2.S vaccination and SARS-CoV-2 variants. Study summary: Sample donor was a member of the COV1001 Ad26.COV2.S trial arm. Study outcomes and limitations: TCR breadth and depth estimates may have understated total T cell responses. Once vaccination had occurred, spike-specific CD8+ and CD4+ T cell responses reportedly showed substantial breadth. Comparability of non-spike TCR breadth was observed across vaccine and placebo recipients.

Libraries were prepared by immunoSEQ multiplex PCR; TCRdb keeps only in-frame clonotypes and omits some of them. The sample has a few hundred thousand clones, 88% seen once. Stated treatment: some 20 received Ad26.COV2.S at low or high dose, single or two shots; 5 received placebo; per-sample allocation not given. Following the first vaccine or placebo injection, samples were taken on day 63. As regards this clone: Its antigen is unidentified.

Germline loops: CDR1 SGHRS, CDR2 YFSETQ. CDR3 length equals 16 residues. V lost 2 bases and J lost 0, with 13 bases in between. The specimen was peripheral blood, collected in a trial of Ad26.COV2.S vaccine versus placebo. The source is a person between 18 and 60 years old who received the Ad26.COV2.S COVID-19 vaccine or a placebo. The rearrangement joins TRBV5-1 to TRBJ2-3; D gene ambiguous. CDR3 region: CASSFWGRSSTDTQYF. CDR3 bases: TGCGCCAGCAGCTTTTGGGGTAGGTCCAGCACAGATACGCAGTATTTT.